This TCR beta chain comes out of a study of blood T cell repertoires in COVID-19. Study overall: T cells, B-cell-depleted T cells, or PBMCs supplied cDNA or gDNA.

The repertoire was sequenced with immunoSEQ multiplex PCR; TCRdb's copy has only in-frame clones and lacks some. The repertoire has some 200,000 clones, 90% to 95% of them found once; the top ten carry 0.7% to 0.8%. The CDR3 contains 15 residues. V was clipped by 7 bases and J by 7 bases, with 20 bases between them. Germline lookup yields CDR1 MNHNY and CDR2 SVGAGI (reference sequence). The rearrangement uses TRBV6-6 and TRBJ1-5; D gene uncertain. The TCR sequence derives from a man in his thirties or forties with COVID-19, enrolled during active disease. Specimen: peripheral blood. The CDR3 is CASTLGPREEQPQHF. In DNA form, the CDR3 reads TGTGCCAGCACCCTTGGGCCCCGAGAAGAACAGCCCCAGCATTTT.